What follows is one T cell receptor beta chain and its context. The sample is drawn from a study of blood T cell repertoires in COVID-19. Across the whole study: There were acute and convalescent COVID-19 samples, and they came from the United States, Italy and Spain.

The CDR3 consists of 16 residues. The germline V gene encodes CDR1 SGHKS and CDR2 YYEKEE (reference sequence). V shed 4 bases, J shed 4 bases, and the junction held 10 bases outside the gene matches. Per the authors' pipeline: For nucleated cells, counts were estimated from reference gene primer amplification. This table comes from immunoSEQ multiplex PCR, and its TCRdb copy is limited to in-frame clones, with some not included. That table is the source of V, J and clone size, and D and trimming were worked out from the DNA. Found here are approximately 94,000 clones, approximately 80% of them singletons; the top ten hold approximately 29%.

V usage is TRBV5-5 and J usage is TRBJ1-2, with 10 nucleotides matching TRBD1. The sequence came from a man aged 65 to 85 with active or convalescent COVID-19. Sequenced: peripheral blood. CDR3 coding DNA: TGTGCCAGCAGCCTTGACAGGGGGCGGTTGAGCTATGGCTACACCTTC. Protein product: CASSLDRGRLSYGYTF.